Sequencing of this T cell receptor beta chain was carried out in a study of blood T cell repertoires in COVID-19 (dated by TCRdb to about 2020). Broadly, across the study: Samples covering the acute and convalescent phases of COVID-19 were provided by collaborators in the United States, Italy and Spain. The samples were drawn from the first 160 participants of the ongoing ImmuneRACE study and from about 1,200 subjects provided by 6 global collaborators. Nearly every sample came with metadata listing a de-identified subject ID, COVID-19 status, age in years and sex. HLA class I and class II types, where available, came from metadata supplied by the sample provider rather than from assay-based typing. The repertoires were made available in a free public database intended to serve as a resource for research on the immune response to SARS-CoV-2. The dataset comprised deeply sampled blood TCRbeta repertoires from subjects exposed to, actively infected with, or recovered from COVID-19. The material from the prospective study consisted of cDNA or gDNA derived from T cells, B-cell-depleted T cells, or PBMCs.

The germline V gene (reference sequence) provides CDR1 SGHNT and CDR2 YYREEE. Here V drops 2 bases and J drops 7 bases, and the junction holds 5 bases not matched to any gene. The CDR3, cysteine through phenylalanine, is 14 amino acids long. The entry retains the CDR3 DNA only, 42 bases that are in frame from base 1. TCRbeta CDR3 regions were amplified from genomic DNA by means of the immunoSEQ Assay, a bias-controlled multiplex PCR. Processing in the source paper ran as follows. The number of nucleated cells in each sample was estimated by amplification of reference gene primers within the assay. To quantify the absolute abundance of each unique TCRbeta CDR3 rearrangement, sequence reads were collapsed and filtered. Productive Simpson clonality was computed per sample as the square root of Simpson's diversity index over productive rearrangements. Imported from immuneACCESS, the table was reduced by TCRdb to in-frame sequences with V and J called. These copies leave out some clones; in studies compared against another copy, an unresolved V gene accounts for under half, and the cause of the remainder is not known. Clone size and V and J calls were adopted from that table, with D and trimming inferred from the DNA. The sample table shows some 290,000 clones, and 65% to 90% are seen once. 2.5% to 3% of the sample belongs to the ten largest clones.

Whole blood was collected in K2EDTA tubes by collaborating institutions according to the institutions' own protocols. Collaborator samples were shipped for TCRbeta analysis as frozen whole blood, isolated PBMCs, or DNA extracted from either sample type. This clone has ten or more counts. This receptor's antigen is unknown. It has no much larger one-base neighbor in the sample; base qualities were not kept. General conclusions and limits of the study: How much clinical and demographic metadata was included differed by source and by participant, and the metadata was provided uncurated.

Sequences were obtained from peripheral blood. In this chain, TRBV5-4 is recombined with TRBJ1-3, with 8 middle bases fitting TRBD1. The receptor was derived from a woman aged 55-69 years with active or convalescent COVID-19. The CDR3 protein sequence reads: CASSFGAGGNTIYF. The DNA sequence is given as TGTGCCAGCAGCTTCGGGGCAGGGGGCAACACCATATATTTT.